This T cell receptor beta chain was identified in a study of cytomegalovirus exposure and HLA in healthy donors. Notes on the study in general: As a later analysis showed, several of the most significant clusters appeared to be linked to common viral pathogens. Most TCR sequences were seen very rarely across donors, but some public TCRs occurred in many. Apart from CMV serostatus, no immune exposure information was available.

PCR primers comprised 60 Vbeta and 13 Jbeta primers. Some clones are missing from TCRdb's copy, which holds only in-frame ones; the method was immunoSEQ multiplex PCR. The table has over 100,000 clones, 82% seen once; the top ten hold about 7.4%. This clone was seen once. Its antigen is not known. Germline is not matched at one junction end, which may reflect a read error. This CDR3 contains 14 residues. CDR1 and CDR2 (germline): GTSNPN, SVGIG (reference sequence). This chain connects TRBV30 to TRBJ2-4, with TRBD2 matching over 7 bases. The receptor was isolated from a woman aged 45-60 years in good health and CMV-seropositive. The source material was PBMCs. CDR3 DNA sequence: TGTGCCTGGAGTCCTAGCGGAGCCAAAAACAGTCAGTACTTC. Translated, it gives CAWSPSGAKNSQYF.